A single sample gave rise to the 27 T cell receptor beta chains below, sequenced in a study of OX40 agonist ivuxolimab in advanced cancers. Measured with immunoSEQ multiplex PCR; TCRdb has only the in-frame clones, and not every one. The sample includes approximately 28,000 clones, approximately 90% of them seen just once. Sequenced here: CD4+ or CD8+ T cells sorted from blood, sampled in a trial of the OX40 agonist ivuxolimab. Source of these receptors: an adult with an advanced solid tumor such as melanoma, head and neck, liver or kidney cancer.

The chain employs TRBV13 and TRBJ2-7; 7 positions match TRBD1. This CDR3 is built from 14 residues. Trimming removed 4 bases from V and 5 bases from J; junction bases left unmatched: 8. Germline CDR1 PRHDT, CDR2 FYEKMQ (reference sequence). This chain's CDR3 is CASSSRTGNHEQYF. The CDR3 DNA follows: TGTGCCAGCAGCTCCCGGACAGGCAACCACGAGCAGTACTTC. Supplemented by reference TRBV13 and TRBJ2-7, the full variable domain reads AAGVIQSPRHLIKEKRETATLKCYPIPRHDTVYWYQQGPGQDPQFLISFYEKMQSDKGSIPDRFSAQQFSDYHSELNMSSLELGDSALYFCASSSRTGNHEQYFGPGTRLTVT.

V is TRBV4-3 and J is TRBJ1-2; D possibly corresponds to TRBD1 (5 bases). The V gene lost 2 bases and the J gene lost 2 bases, with 15 bases spanning the gap. The CDR3 is 16 amino acids. Germline V CDR1 and CDR2: LGHNA, YSLEER. Written as DNA, the CDR3 is TGCGCCAGCAGCCAATGGGACGGCGGAGTGAACTATGGCTACACCTTC. This gives the protein CASSQWDGGVNYGYTF.

This chain connects TRBV27 to TRBJ2-3, with TRBD2 matching 10 bases. There are 15 residues in the CDR3. V trimming: 4 bases; J trimming: 4 bases; junction bases outside the gene matches: 5. Germline V lookup: CDR1 MNHEY, CDR2 SMNVEV (reference sequence). The CDR3, as DNA: TGTGCCAGCAGTTACAGCGGGGGGGCAGCAGATACGCAGTATTTT. Protein: CASSYSGGAADTQYF.

The V call is TRBV27, the J call TRBJ2-1; 7 bases fit TRBD2. The ends lost 5 bases at V and 4 bases at J; junction bases unmatched: 14. The length of the CDR3 is 17 residues. Germline lookup yields CDR1 MNHEY and CDR2 SMNVEV (reference sequence). This chain's CDR3 is CASSTQTSLGMYNEQFF. The CDR3 region has the DNA TGTGCCAGCAGTACGCAGACTAGCCTTGGTATGTACAATGAGCAGTTCTTC.

This clone was seen once. The V gene is TRBV30, the J gene TRBJ2-7; 9 nucleotides align to TRBD2. Trimming at V came to 5 bases and at J to 5 bases, leaving 7 bases not matched to a gene. The CDR3 has 13 amino acids. CDR1 GTSNPN and CDR2 SVGIG come from the germline V gene (reference sequence). CDR3 bases: TGTGCCTGGTCTGGGACTAGCTATCACGAGCAGTACTTC. This codes for CAWSGTSYHEQYF.

The chain joins TRBV6-1 to TRBJ2-7, with 7 bases aligning to TRBD1. V was pared by 7 bases and J by 2 bases, with 8 bases of the junction left unmatched. The germline CDR1 and CDR2 sequences are MNHNS and SASEGT. The CDR3 length is 14 residues. CDR3 protein: CASTSPDRTYEQYF. The CDR3 nucleotides are TGTGCCAGCACATCCCCGGACAGGACCTACGAGCAGTACTTC.

The chain couples TRBV2 to TRBJ2-7, with D uncertain. Germline CDR1 reads SNHLY; CDR2 reads FYNNEI. This CDR3 contains 13 residues. Trimming stripped 1 base from V and 3 bases from J, with 7 bases between. The CDR3 is CASSEGVVYEQYF. The CDR3 DNA reads as TGTGCCAGCAGTGAAGGGGTAGTCTACGAGCAGTACTTC. The full variable domain, with the rest looked up from reference TRBV2 and TRBJ2-7, is EPEVTQTPSHQVTQMGQEVILRCVPISNHLYFYWYRQILGQKVEFLVSFYNNEISEKSEIFDDQFSVERPDGSNFTLKIRSTKLEDSAMYFCASSEGVVYEQYFGPGTRLTVT.

This chain joins TRBV9 and TRBJ1-5; D gene uncertain. The CDR3 loop spans 12 amino acids. V shed 4 bases and J shed 8 bases, with 10 bases lying between them. Germline V lookup: CDR1 SGDLS, CDR2 YYNGEE. The CDR3 spells CASSSGGKPQHF. As DNA, the CDR3 is TGTGCCAGCAGCTCCGGTGGCAAGCCCCAGCATTTT.

The V and J genes are TRBV7-8 and TRBJ1-1; D is uncertain. The CDR3 contains 18 residues. CDR1 and CDR2 from the germline V gene are SGHVS and FQNEAQ. The germline V and J ends were trimmed by 2 bases and 0 bases, with 19 bases remaining between them. This CDR3 is CASSLSPQVHAMNTEAFF. CDR3 bases: TGTGCCAGCAGCTTAAGCCCCCAAGTGCATGCGATGAACACTGAAGCTTTCTTT.

The chain uses TRBV25-1 and TRBJ1-1; the D is unclear. Germline CDR1 reads MGHDK; CDR2 reads SYGVNS. The CDR3 has 11 residues. V lost 10 bases, J lost 4 bases, and 10 bases lay in between. CDR3 in DNA: TGTGCCAAAGGTTCGGGCACTGAAGCTTTCTTT. Residues: CAKGSGTEAFF. The full variable domain, in which reference TRBV25-1 and TRBJ1-1 provide the parts outside the CDR3, is EADIYQTPRYLVIGTGKKITLECSQTMGHDKMYWYQQDPGMELHLIHYSYGVNSTEKGDLSSESTVSRIRTEHFPLTLESARPSHTSQYLCAKGSGTEAFFGQGTRLTVV.

The sample holds one count of this clone. This sequence joins TRBV7-8 and TRBJ1-1; D unresolved. The CDR3 has 13 residues. Trimming stripped 6 bases from V and 1 base from J, with 9 bases between. Per the germline V gene, CDR1 is SGHVS and CDR2 is FQNEAQ. The CDR3 nucleotides read TGTGCCAGCAGGGACGTCACGAACACTGAAGCTTTCTTT. It encodes CASRDVTNTEAFF.

The chain couples TRBV5-5 to TRBJ2-7; D may be TRBD2 (5 bases). Trimming stripped 3 bases from V and 2 bases from J, with 12 bases between. Germline V gives CDR1 SGHKS, CDR2 YYEKEE (reference sequence). This CDR3 is built from 14 residues. CDR3 DNA: TGTGCCAGCAGCTCACCTGGGAGTCCCTACGAGCAGTACTTC. It specifies CASSSPGSPYEQYF.

This chain connects TRBV5-8 to TRBJ1-5, with 8 bases identical to TRBD1. Germline V lookup: CDR1 SGHTS, CDR2 YDEGEE. The CDR3 length is 14 residues. With V trimmed by 4 bases and J by 7 bases, 7 bases remained unmatched. Here the CDR3 DNA reads TGTGCCAGCAGCCTCGGACAGGGTGGCCAGCCCCAGCATTTT. Protein sequence: CASSLGQGGQPQHF.

The chain combines TRBV7-3 with TRBJ1-2; 10 bases are a match to TRBD1. The CDR3 contains 16 residues. CDR1 is SGHTA and CDR2 is FQGTGA in the germline V gene. Unmatched junction bases numbered 13, after V lost 4 bases and J lost 8 bases. Here the CDR3 reads CASSSNPDRGQSGYTF. CDR3 bases: TGTGCCAGCAGCTCAAACCCAGACAGGGGGCAGAGCGGCTACACCTTC.

This rearrangement joins TRBV19 to TRBJ2-3; weak D call: TRBD2 (5 bases). This CDR3 contains 15 residues. V dropped 1 base and J dropped 1 base, with 9 bases sitting between them. The germline CDR1 and CDR2 sequences are LNHDA and SQIVND (reference sequence). CDR3 sequence (DNA): TGTGCCAGTAGTATAGGGGTGAGGGGCACAGATACGCAGTATTTT. Encoded protein: CASSIGVRGTDTQYF.

V is TRBV7-2 and J is TRBJ1-1; TRBD1 aligns across 7 bases. The CDR3 contains 15 residues. After removal of 2 bases from V and 1 base from J, the junction contained 4 bases not matched to a gene. From germline, CDR1 is SGHTA and CDR2 FQGNSA. The CDR3 nucleotides read TGTGCCAGCAGCTTATTGGGACAGACGAACACTGAAGCTTTCTTT. The encoded protein is CASSLLGQTNTEAFF.

The J gene is TRBJ1-2, the V gene TRBV6-6; D call uncertain. The germline CDR1 and CDR2 sequences are MNHNY and SVGAGI (reference sequence). This CDR3 spans 13 amino acids. Trimming left V 4 bases short and J 8 bases short, with 14 bases between. The CDR3 DNA is TGTGCCAGCAGTTCCAGTGGGGTGAGCGGCTACACCTTC. Its protein is CASSSSGVSGYTF.

This clone is labeled as medium-sized. The V call is TRBV4-1, the J call TRBJ2-7; 7 bases map to TRBD2. V was clipped by 1 base and J by 5 bases; unmatched bases: 8. This CDR3 contains 15 residues. The germline V gene encodes CDR1 MGHRA and CDR2 YSYEKL. The chain's CDR3 is CASSQGGTTVDEQYF. The CDR3 nucleotides read TGCGCCAGCAGCCAAGGGGGGACTACAGTCGACGAGCAGTACTTC.

The chain combines TRBV4-1 with TRBJ2-3; 9 nucleotides agree with TRBD1. The CDR3 consists of 17 residues. The germline gives CDR1 MGHRA, CDR2 YSYEKL. V trimming: 1 base; J trimming: 2 bases; junction bases outside the gene matches: 7. The DNA for the CDR3 is TGCGCCAGCAGCCAAGTGGCGACAGGGGGTCCCACAGATACGCAGTATTTT. Translated: CASSQVATGGPTDTQYF.

This chain links TRBV7-6 with TRBJ1-5, with TRBD1 matching 8 bases. This CDR3 spans 16 amino acids. Germline CDR1 reads SGHVS; CDR2 reads FNYEAQ. V was clipped by 4 bases and J by 7 bases; unmatched bases: 12. CDR3 coding DNA: TGTGCCAGCAGCTCCCGACAGGGGAGGTACGGGCAGCCCCAGCATTTT. Its translation: CASSSRQGRYGQPQHF.

V is TRBV7-9 and J is TRBJ1-3; D is unresolved. This CDR3 has 12 amino acids. V was clipped by 5 bases and J by 8 bases, with 10 bases between them. Per the germline V gene, CDR1 is SEHNR and CDR2 is FQNEAQ (reference sequence). The CDR3 reads CASSVGLDTIYF. The CDR3 coding sequence is TGTGCCAGCAGCGTAGGACTCGACACCATATATTTT. The full variable domain, completed using reference TRBV7-9 and TRBJ1-3, is DTGVSQNPRHKITKRGQNVTFRCDPISEHNRLYWYRQTLGQGPEFLTYFQNEAQLEKSRLLSDRFSAERPKGSFSTLEIQRTEQGDSAMYLCASSVGLDTIYFGEGSWLTVV.

The rearrangement joins TRBV19 to TRBJ2-2, with a tentative D call TRBD2 (6 bases). The V and J ends lost 3 bases and 4 bases respectively, with 12 bases between them. The CDR3 has 15 amino acids. Germline V gives CDR1 LNHDA, CDR2 SQIVND (reference sequence). The CDR3 here is CASSIGGIITGELFF. In nucleotides, the CDR3 is TGTGCCAGTAGTATCGGAGGGATCATCACCGGGGAGCTGTTTTTT. Drawing the rest from reference TRBV19 and TRBJ2-2, the complete variable domain is DGGITQSPKYLFRKEGQNVTLSCEQNLNHDAMYWYRQDPGQGLRLIYYSQIVNDFQKGDIAEGYSVSREKKESFPLTVTSAQKNPTAFYLCASSIGGIITGELFFGEGSRLTVL.

The chain uses TRBV27 and TRBJ2-1; 7 nucleotides match TRBD1. There are 13 residues in the CDR3. V was pared by 3 bases and J by 8 bases, with 4 bases of the junction left unmatched. Per the germline V gene, CDR1 is MNHEY and CDR2 is SMNVEV (reference sequence). The CDR3 sequence: CASSFLQGDEQFF. Here the CDR3 DNA reads TGTGCCAGCAGTTTCCTCCAGGGGGATGAGCAGTTCTTC.

This chain uses TRBV7-2 with TRBJ1-2, with D unresolved. CDR1 and CDR2 (germline): SGHTA, FQGNSA. The CDR3 is made up of 14 amino acids. Trimming shortened V by 5 bases and J by 4 bases, and 14 bases separated the two germline ends. CDR3 coding DNA: TGTGCCAGCAGCCCAGAACCGGGGTTCTATGGCTACACCTTC. Its translation is CASSPEPGFYGYTF.

The chain combines TRBV5-1 with TRBJ2-7; 7 bases are a match to TRBD1. CDR1 is SGHRS, CDR2 YFSETQ, per germline. This CDR3 comprises 15 residues. V trimming: 4 bases; J trimming: 1 base; junction bases outside the gene matches: 8. CDR3: CASSDLDRASYEQYF. The DNA for the CDR3 is TGCGCCAGCAGCGATCTCGACAGGGCGTCCTACGAGCAGTACTTC. Based on the CDR3 plus reference TRBV5-1 and TRBJ2-7, the full variable domain is KAGVTQTPRYLIKTRGQQVTLSCSPISGHRSVSWYQQTPGQGLQFLFEYFSETQRNKGNFPGRFSGRQFSNSRSEMNVSTLELGDSALYLCASSDLDRASYEQYFGPGTRLTVT.

This rearrangement joins TRBV28 to TRBJ2-1; 13 nucleotides agree with TRBD2. V was pared by 7 bases and J by 6 bases, with 9 bases of the junction left unmatched. In germline, CDR1 is MDHEN, CDR2 SYDVKM. The CDR3 contains 16 residues. The CDR3 region has the DNA TGTGCCAGCACCGTGGGGACTAGCGGGAAGGCCAATGAGCAGTTCTTC. It specifies CASTVGTSGKANEQFF.

The chain joins TRBV4-1 to TRBJ2-2, with D unclear. This CDR3 contains 15 residues. V dropped 4 bases and J dropped 6 bases, with 15 bases sitting between them. The V gene's germline CDR1 is MGHRA and CDR2 YSYEKL. The CDR3 DNA sequence: TGCGCCAGCAGCCTTAGGCTGGACGTTGCCGGGGAGCTGTTTTTT. Amino acid sequence: CASSLRLDVAGELFF.